Listed here is a single T cell receptor (beta chain). Its antigen remains unknown. This sample stems from a study of shared clonotypes between healthy human individuals. General observations from the study: Since donors were few, the genetic and exposure-history diversity represented was limited.

Method: immunoSEQ multiplex PCR; TCRdb's copy keeps in-frame clones and lacks some. The data hold around 1,100,000 clones, with about 72% observed a single time. The CDR3 is made up of 16 amino acids. In germline, CDR1 is SQVTM, CDR2 ANQGSEA. Trimming at V came to 6 bases and at J to 4 bases, leaving 16 bases not matched to a gene. This TCR was sampled from a man aged 18 to 30 in good health. Some clones in this sample may be carry-over from other donors' samples. The chain carries TRBV29-1 and TRBJ2-3, with TRBD1 identical over 7 bases. Specimen: memory CD4+ T cells from PBMCs. Subset: CD45RA-negative fraction. CDR3 sequence reads: CSVPAERQGSSDTQYF. CDR3 in DNA: TGCAGCGTACCAGCTGAGAGACAGGGTTCCTCAGATACGCAGTATTTT.